One sample yielded the 26 T cell receptor beta chains listed below, sequenced in a study of blood T cell repertoires in COVID-19. Assay: immunoSEQ multiplex PCR; the TCRdb copy retains only in-frame clones and omits some. The sample consists of tens of thousands of clones, 81% of them appearing once. The sequenced sample consisted of peripheral blood. The receptors were gathered from a man aged 80 or over with active or convalescent COVID-19.

The chain couples TRBV2 to TRBJ2-7, with 7 bases aligning to TRBD1. Germline-derived CDR1 and CDR2 are SNHLY and FYNNEI. The J segment lost 2 bases and the V segment lost 6 bases, leaving 7 bases of the junction unmatched. The CDR3 has 14 residues. The DNA of the CDR3 is TGTGCCAGCAGGGAGGACAGGTTGGCCTACGAGCAGTACTTC. Protein: CASREDRLAYEQYF.

This clone was seen a few times. The CDR3 bases are TGTGCCAGCAGACAGGGACCTAGCTATGGCTACACCTTC. Protein product: CASRQGPSYGYTF. This chain connects TRBV12-3 or TRBV12-4 to TRBJ1-2, with D tentatively TRBD1 (6 bases). The CDR3 length is 13 residues. Trimming took 6 bases from V and 4 from J, leaving 12 bases between them.

This clone was observed once. The V gene is TRBV7-8, the J gene TRBJ1-3; a weak D match, TRBD1 (5 bases). Trimming took 6 bases from V and 3 from J, leaving 18 bases between them. CDR1 is SGHVS and CDR2 is FQNEAQ in the germline V gene. The length of the CDR3 is 16 residues. CDR3 nucleotide sequence: TGTGCCAGCAGTAAGGCCGCAGGGATCCTTGGAAACACCATATATTTT. Its protein product is CASSKAAGILGNTIYF. The complete variable domain, with remaining parts taken from reference TRBV7-8 and TRBJ1-3, reads GAGVSQSPRYKVAKRGQDVALRCDPISGHVSLFWYQQALGQGPEFLTYFQNEAQLDKSGLPSDRFFAERPEGSVSTLKIQRTQQEDSAVYLCASSKAAGILGNTIYFGEGSWLTVV.

The chain joins TRBV5-8 to TRBJ2-7, with 9 positions matching TRBD1. Germline values: CDR1 SGHTS, CDR2 YDEGEE. V gave up 4 bases and J gave up 4 bases; unmatched junction bases: 9. The CDR3 covers 15 residues. The CDR3 nucleotides read TGTGCCAGCAGCATCCGTCCGGACAGGGGTTACGAGCAGTACTTC. Its translation: CASSIRPDRGYEQYF.

The chain uses TRBV18 and TRBJ2-1, with TRBD2 matching 7 bases. The CDR3 runs 14 residues. Germline trimming cut 0 bases from V and 8 bases from J; bases unmatched to any gene: 4. CDR1 is KGHSH, CDR2 LQKENI, per germline. The CDR3 here is CASSPPASGHEQFF. Here the CDR3 DNA reads TGTGCCAGCTCACCACCGGCTAGCGGCCATGAGCAGTTCTTC.

V gene TRBV7-8 combines with J gene TRBJ2-1; 7 bases fit TRBD1. The germline gives CDR1 SGHVS, CDR2 FQNEAQ. With 5 bases clipped from V and 8 bases from J, the junction kept 9 bases outside the gene matches. CDR3 size: 14 residues. The CDR3 region is CASSHTNRGDEQFF. The CDR3, as DNA: TGTGCCAGCAGCCATACTAACAGGGGCGATGAGCAGTTCTTC. The full variable domain, in which reference TRBV7-8 and TRBJ2-1 provide the parts outside the CDR3, is GAGVSQSPRYKVAKRGQDVALRCDPISGHVSLFWYQQALGQGPEFLTYFQNEAQLDKSGLPSDRFFAERPEGSVSTLKIQRTQQEDSAVYLCASSHTNRGDEQFFGPGTRLTVL.

The chain uses TRBV28 and TRBJ1-5; D possibly corresponds to TRBD1 (6 bases). Germline CDR1 is MDHEN and CDR2 is SYDVKM. CDR3 size: 15 residues. Trimming took 4 bases from V and 0 from J, leaving 10 bases between them. CDR3 amino acids: CASSSGTPSNQPQHF. CDR3 nucleotides: TGTGCCAGCAGTTCCGGGACACCTAGCAATCAGCCCCAGCATTTT. The full variable domain, in which reference TRBV28 and TRBJ1-5 provide the parts outside the CDR3, is DVKVTQSSRYLVKRTGEKVFLECVQDMDHENMFWYRQDPGLGLRLIYFSYDVKMKEKGDIPEGYSVSREKKERFSLILESASTNQTSMYLCASSSGTPSNQPQHFGDGTRLSIL.

This clone occurred once. Other DNA sequences in the same sample also yield this CDR3. The chain combines TRBV5-1 with TRBJ1-2, with TRBD1 matching over 8 bases. Germline assignment: CDR1 SGHRS and CDR2 YFSETQ. J gave up 4 bases and V 2 bases, and 4 bases lay outside the gene matches. The length of the CDR3 is 14 residues. CDR3 loop: CASSLVQGGYGYTF. For the CDR3, the DNA is TGCGCCAGCAGCTTAGTACAGGGGGGCTATGGCTACACCTTC.

The chain joins TRBV28 to TRBJ2-1; 7 positions agree with TRBD1. Germline V gene sequence: CDR1 MDHEN, CDR2 SYDVKM. The CDR3 is made up of 13 amino acids. The J segment lost 7 bases and the V segment lost 4 bases, leaving 4 bases of the junction unmatched. The CDR3 loop is CASSYRGLNEQFF. The CDR3 DNA reads TGTGCCAGCAGTTACAGGGGATTAAATGAGCAGTTCTTC.

In its sample, this clone was seen once. The CDR3 region is CSVEDLGTGSNEKLFF. The DNA for the CDR3 is TGCAGCGTTGAAGATCTGGGAACAGGGAGCAATGAAAAACTGTTTTTT. V gene TRBV29-1 combines with J gene TRBJ1-4; TRBD1 might be the D (6 bases). Trimming cost V 0 bases and J 5 bases, with 16 bases left between them. Germline-derived CDR1 and CDR2 are SQVTM and ANQGSEA. This CDR3 has 16 amino acids.

This chain uses TRBV9 with TRBJ1-3; D might be TRBD1 (6 bases). Germline assignment: CDR1 SGDLS and CDR2 YYNGEE. The germline V and J ends were trimmed by 4 bases and 4 bases, with 21 bases remaining between them. CDR3 size: 17 residues. CDR3 region: CASSPHPDSLNGNTIYF. The DNA for the CDR3 is TGTGCCAGCAGCCCCCACCCGGACAGTTTAAACGGAAACACCATATATTTT.

The CDR3 reads CASSDPTTITDTQYF. The CDR3 DNA reads TGTGCCAGCAGTGACCCCACTACCATCACAGATACGCAGTATTTT. The chain is built from TRBV2 and TRBJ2-3; D is undetermined. This CDR3 is 15 amino acids long. CDR1 and CDR2 from the germline V gene are SNHLY and FYNNEI. The ends were cut back, 3 bases at V and 2 bases at J, with 12 bases in the middle.

The sample holds a few counts of this clone. This chain links TRBV27 with TRBJ1-1; tentative D call: TRBD1 (5 bases). CDR3 length: 13 amino acids. Deletions cut 6 bases from V and 4 bases from J, with 12 bases between. Germline assignment: CDR1 MNHEY and CDR2 SMNVEV (reference sequence). The CDR3 region has the DNA TGTGCCAGCAGCCAGCTCGGGGGCACTGAAGCTTTCTTT. Encoded protein: CASSQLGGTEAFF.

The chain couples TRBV9 to TRBJ2-1; D gene unclear. This CDR3 region has 12 residues. Trimming left V 0 bases short and J 8 bases short, with 6 bases between. Germline V CDR1 and CDR2: SGDLS, YYNGEE. CDR3 residues: CASSVGPYEQFF. The CDR3 DNA is TGTGCCAGCAGCGTAGGGCCCTATGAGCAGTTCTTC.

V gene TRBV6-5 combines with J gene TRBJ1-4; 9 bases match TRBD1. The CDR3 length is 15 residues. The germline gives CDR1 MNHEY, CDR2 SVGAGI. V gave up 6 bases and J gave up 5 bases; unmatched junction bases: 7. The CDR3 loop reads CASSPTGGGNEKLFF. The CDR3 bases are TGTGCCAGCAGCCCCACAGGGGGCGGCAATGAAAAACTGTTTTTT.

CDR3 sequence: CASSLIQGVVQNTEAFF. CDR3 coding DNA: TGTGCCAGCAGTTTGATACAGGGGGTTGTTCAGAACACTGAAGCTTTCTTT. V and J are TRBV6-2 or TRBV6-3 and TRBJ1-1; the match to TRBD1 covers 8 bases. V lost 4 bases and J lost 1; bases outside the gene matches: 11. This CDR3 is built from 17 residues. Per germline, CDR1 MNHEY and CDR2 SVGEGT.

The chain couples TRBV9 to TRBJ1-2; 7 positions agree with TRBD1. The ends lost 2 bases at V and 3 bases at J; junction bases unmatched: 4. Germline CDR1 is SGDLS and CDR2 is YYNGEE. The CDR3 length is 14 residues. In nucleotides, the CDR3 is TGTGCCAGCAGCGTTGCGCAGGGGGACTATGGCTACACCTTC. It translates to CASSVAQGDYGYTF.

The chain employs TRBV4-1 and TRBJ2-7; 12 bases agree with TRBD2. Germline V gives CDR1 MGHRA, CDR2 YSYEKL. This CDR3 region has 15 residues. The trim removed 4 bases at V and 4 bases at J, leaving 5 bases unmatched. The CDR3 nucleotides read TGCGCCAGCAGCCCTCGGACTAGCGGGGTTTACGAGCAGTACTTC. Protein product: CASSPRTSGVYEQYF.

V is TRBV6-2 or TRBV6-3 and J is TRBJ2-4; 12 bases are a match to TRBD2. Germline CDR1 MNHEY, CDR2 SVGEGT. The CDR3 spans 16 residues. J was trimmed by 10 bases and V by 2 bases; bases with no gene match: 9. CDR3 region: CASSYRLAGGPGIQYF. As DNA, the CDR3 is TGTGCCAGCAGTTACCGGCTAGCGGGGGGGCCCGGGATTCAGTACTTC.

This clone was recorded once. The genes are TRBV7-2 and TRBJ2-7; 11 bases are shared with TRBD2. V was pared by 5 bases and J by 5 bases, with 14 bases of the junction left unmatched. The germline V gene encodes CDR1 SGHTA and CDR2 FQGNSA. This CDR3 has 17 amino acids. The CDR3 reads CASSTTSGGRVEHEQYF. In DNA form, the CDR3 reads TGTGCCAGCAGCACTACTAGCGGGGGCCGTGTCGAGCACGAGCAGTACTTC.

The chain couples TRBV21-1 to TRBJ2-7; the table assigns TRBD1, which was not confirmed against the DNA. TRBV21-1 is shown as a pseudogene. The CDR3 length is 16 residues. Here the CDR3 reads CASSKGAGSPPHEQYF. For the CDR3, the DNA is TGTGCCAGCAGCAAAGGGGCAGGCAGCCCCCCTCACGAGCAGTACTTC.

This clone was seen once. The CDR3 loop reads CASSPHETGELFF. The CDR3 DNA follows: TGTGCCAGCAGCCCCCACGAGACCGGGGAGCTGTTTTTT. The chain uses TRBV9 and TRBJ2-2; D remains unclear. CDR3 length equals 13 residues. Trimming pared 4 bases from V and 5 bases from J, leaving 9 bases between. Germline V gene data show CDR1 as SGDLS and CDR2 as YYNGEE.

This chain joins TRBV2 and TRBJ1-4; 7 nucleotides agree with TRBD1. The CDR3 consists of 13 residues. Germline V CDR1 and CDR2: SNHLY, FYNNEI. Trimming at V came to 6 bases and at J to 10 bases, leaving 8 bases not matched to a gene. CDR3 region: CASSDGQAGKLFF. The CDR3, as DNA: TGTGCCAGCAGCGACGGACAGGCGGGAAAACTGTTTTTT.

V is TRBV4-1 and J is TRBJ2-3, with 11 bases fitting TRBD2. Germline assignment: CDR1 MGHRA and CDR2 YSYEKL. J was trimmed by 6 bases and V by 1 base; bases with no gene match: 3. The CDR3 is 15 amino acids. The DNA for the CDR3 is TGCGCCAGCAGCCAAGTGACTAGCGGGGTTGATACGCAGTATTTT. Protein product: CASSQVTSGVDTQYF.

The gene calls are TRBV28 and TRBJ2-7; 11 bases are shared with TRBD1. The CDR3 is made up of 15 amino acids. CDR1 MDHEN and CDR2 SYDVKM come from the germline V gene. V lost 5 bases to trimming and J lost 5 bases; unmatched junction nucleotides: 8. Here the CDR3 reads CASSRPGQGGNEQYF. The CDR3 DNA sequence: TGTGCCAGCAGTCGTCCGGGACAGGGGGGAAACGAGCAGTACTTC.

The CDR3, as DNA: TGTGCCAGCAGCGGGCTCGGCGAGGGGAACACTGAAGCTTTCTTT. This gives the protein CASSGLGEGNTEAFF. This chain connects TRBV9 to TRBJ1-1, with unresolved D. Germline V gene lookup returns CDR1 SGDLS and CDR2 YYNGEE. The V and J ends lost 3 bases and 1 base respectively, with 13 bases between them. The CDR3 has 15 residues. The full variable domain, in which reference TRBV9 and TRBJ1-1 provide the parts outside the CDR3, is DSGVTQTPKHLITATGQRVTLRCSPRSGDLSVYWYQQSLDQGLQFLIQYYNGEERAKGNILERFSAQQFPDLHSELNLSSLELGDSALYFCASSGLGEGNTEAFFGQGTRLTVV.